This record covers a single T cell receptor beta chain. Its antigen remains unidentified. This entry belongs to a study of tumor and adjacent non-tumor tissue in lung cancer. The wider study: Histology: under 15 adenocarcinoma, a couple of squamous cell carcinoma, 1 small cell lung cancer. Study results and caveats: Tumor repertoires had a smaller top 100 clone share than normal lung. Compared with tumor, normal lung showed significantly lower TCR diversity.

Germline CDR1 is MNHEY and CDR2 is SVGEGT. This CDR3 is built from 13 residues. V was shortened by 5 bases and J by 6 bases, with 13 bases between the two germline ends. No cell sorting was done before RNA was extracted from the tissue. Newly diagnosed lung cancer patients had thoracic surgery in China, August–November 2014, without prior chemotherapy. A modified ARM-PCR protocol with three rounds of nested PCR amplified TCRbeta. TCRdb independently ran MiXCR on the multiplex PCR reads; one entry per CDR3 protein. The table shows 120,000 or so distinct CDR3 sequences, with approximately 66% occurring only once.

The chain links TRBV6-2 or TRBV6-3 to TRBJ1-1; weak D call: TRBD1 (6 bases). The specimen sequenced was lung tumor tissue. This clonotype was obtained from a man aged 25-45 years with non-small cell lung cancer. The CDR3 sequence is CASSRQAMSEAFF. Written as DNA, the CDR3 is TGTGCCAGCAGTCGACAGGCGATGTCTGAAGCTTTCTTT.